The following is a T cell receptor beta chain sequence with its context. One end of the junction does not line up with germline, which may come from a read error. The second PCR ran about 6 to 12 cycles with a sample-barcoded 5' primer and J-beta primers. In TCRdb, the 5' RACE reads were re-called with MiXCR into one record per CDR3 protein. The table has 1.5 million to 2 million distinct CDR3 sequences, roughly 52% seen once. The CDR3 is 14 amino acids. The germline CDR1 and CDR2 sequences are DFQATT and SNEGSKA (reference sequence). This entry belongs to a study of blood T cells in healthy people across ages. Study details: Template switching captured about one barcoded beta molecule per two T cells.

The sequence derives from a woman aged 40-49 years in good health. The sequenced material came from blood. The gene calls are TRBV20-1 and TRBJ2-1; D remains unclear. This chain's CDR3 is CSAGDHGRNNEQFF. CDR3 sequence (DNA): TGCAGTGCTGGAGACCATGGACGGAACAATGAGCAGTTCTTC.